The next 26 T cell receptor beta chains were all read from a single sample in a study of OX40 agonist ivuxolimab in advanced cancers. Using immunoSEQ multiplex PCR, the repertoire was profiled, and TCRdb retains in-frame clones only, with some absent. The sample holds some 70,000 clones, about 92% seen once. The input for sequencing was CD4+ or CD8+ T cells sorted from blood, taken in a trial of the OX40 agonist ivuxolimab. The receptor set was obtained from an adult with an advanced solid tumor such as melanoma, head and neck, liver or kidney cancer.

V and J are TRBV30 and TRBJ1-6; D remains unclear. Germline CDR1 GTSNPN, CDR2 SVGIG (reference sequence). The CDR3 has 13 residues. Deletions cut 6 bases from V and 9 bases from J, with 15 bases between. Written as DNA, the CDR3 is TGTGCCTGCCTTTTCGCGTGGGGTTCACCCCTCCACTTT. Translated, it gives CACLFAWGSPLHF.

With regard to this clone: Other DNA sequences in this sample translate to the same CDR3. The rearrangement joins TRBV30 to TRBJ1-5, with a tentative D call TRBD1 (6 bases). Trimming pared 2 bases from V and 1 base from J, leaving 9 bases between. This CDR3 is built from 14 residues. CDR1 and CDR2 (germline): GTSNPN, SVGIG (reference sequence). CDR3: CAWSTGTSNQPQHF. The CDR3, as DNA: TGTGCCTGGAGTACAGGGACCAGCAATCAGCCCCAGCATTTT.

The rearrangement links TRBV18 to TRBJ1-4, with D uncertain. Germline V gene sequence: CDR1 KGHSH, CDR2 LQKENI. This CDR3 is built from 14 residues. V was trimmed by 3 bases and J by 0 bases, leaving 5 bases between them. The chain's CDR3 is CASSPLATNEKLFF. As DNA, the CDR3 is TGTGCCAGCTCACCTCTTGCAACTAATGAAAAACTGTTTTTT. Full variable domain (missing parts from reference TRBV18 and TRBJ1-4): NAGVMQNPRHLVRRRGQEARLRCSPMKGHSHVYWYRQLPEEGLKFMVYLQKENIIDESGMPKERFSAEFPKEGPSILRIQQVVRGDSAAYFCASSPLATNEKLFFGSGTQLSVL.

This chain links TRBV4-2 with TRBJ2-2; D possibly corresponds to TRBD2 (7 bases). Germline V CDR1 and CDR2: LGHNA, YNFKEQ. The CDR3 is made up of 17 amino acids. V dropped 0 bases and J dropped 4 bases, with 15 bases sitting between them. CDR3 sequence: CASSQDRWGGRTGELFF. CDR3 in DNA: TGTGCCAGCAGCCAAGATCGGTGGGGGGGCCGCACCGGGGAGCTGTTTTTT.

In nucleotides, the CDR3 is TGTGCCTGGACCGCCGGCGGGACTAGGGGCTACACCTTC. Translated: CAWTAGGTRGYTF. The chain recombines TRBV30 with TRBJ1-2, with D possibly being TRBD1 (5 bases). V was pared by 4 bases and J by 8 bases, with 17 bases between. The CDR3 loop spans 13 amino acids. Germline V gene data show CDR1 as GTSNPN and CDR2 as SVGIG (reference sequence).

The V call is TRBV14, the J call TRBJ1-4; the D gene is possibly TRBD1 (5 bases). The V gene lost 1 base and the J gene lost 5 bases, with 11 bases spanning the gap. Per germline, CDR1 SGHDN and CDR2 FVKESK. This CDR3 has 15 residues. CDR3 sequence: CASSQGGSKNEKLFF. The DNA for the CDR3 is TGTGCCAGCAGCCAAGGGGGCTCGAAAAATGAAAAACTGTTTTTT.

The genes are TRBV5-5 and TRBJ1-2; 8 nucleotides agree with TRBD1. CDR1 is SGHKS and CDR2 is YYEKEE in the germline V gene (reference sequence). The V gene end was trimmed by 5 bases and the J gene end by 5 bases; junction bases not matched to a gene: 17. The CDR3 has 17 amino acids. The CDR3 loop is CASSQDRETSSHYGYTF. In nucleotides, the CDR3 is TGTGCCAGCAGTCAGGACAGGGAAACTTCTTCCCATTATGGCTACACCTTC.

The chain combines TRBV19 with TRBJ1-2, with D possibly matching TRBD1 (6 bases). V was pared by 4 bases and J by 3 bases, with 12 bases between. Germline V gene data show CDR1 as LNHDA and CDR2 as SQIVND (reference sequence). The CDR3 runs 14 residues. As DNA, the CDR3 is TGTGCCAGTAGTACCCATCGACAGGACTATGGCTACACCTTC. Protein product: CASSTHRQDYGYTF.

This chain uses TRBV5-1 with TRBJ1-6; D perhaps matches TRBD1 (6 bases). The CDR3 totals 14 residues. The V gene's germline CDR1 is SGHRS and CDR2 YFSETQ. The V gene lost 5 bases and the J gene lost 7 bases, with 13 bases spanning the gap. CDR3 DNA sequence: TGCGCCAGCAGTAACAGGGATTTCAATTCACCCCTCCACTTT. Its translation: CASSNRDFNSPLHF. The complete variable domain, with remaining parts taken from reference TRBV5-1 and TRBJ1-6, reads KAGVTQTPRYLIKTRGQQVTLSCSPISGHRSVSWYQQTPGQGLQFLFEYFSETQRNKGNFPGRFSGRQFSNSRSEMNVSTLELGDSALYLCASSNRDFNSPLHFGNGTRLTVT.

V and J are TRBV6-6 and TRBJ2-5, with D perhaps being TRBD1 or TRBD2 (5 bases each). The CDR3 covers 14 residues. Germline CDR1 is MNHNY and CDR2 is SVGAGI (reference sequence). Trimming cost V 6 bases and J 8 bases, with 19 bases left between them. CDR3 nucleotide sequence: TGTGCCAGCAGAGCAGGGATGGGACGAGACACCCAGTACTTC. Protein: CASRAGMGRDTQYF.

This sequence joins TRBV5-5 and TRBJ1-1; the D is unclear. CDR1 SGHKS and CDR2 YYEKEE come from the germline V gene (reference sequence). This CDR3 has 14 residues. Trimming removed 5 bases from V and 2 bases from J, with 13 bases in between. CDR3 nucleotide sequence: TGTGCCAGCAGAAAAGAGTACGAAAACACTGAAGCTTTCTTT. Residues: CASRKEYENTEAFF.

The rearrangement uses TRBV5-1 and TRBJ2-2; the D is unclear. CDR3 length: 16 residues. Trimming removed 3 bases from V and 0 bases from J, with 12 bases in between. The germline V gene has CDR1 SGHRS and CDR2 YFSETQ. CDR3 in amino acids: CASSSDTSSNTGELFF. The CDR3 DNA reads as TGCGCCAGCAGCTCCGACACGTCCTCGAACACCGGGGAGCTGTTTTTT. The variable domain in full, completed from reference TRBV5-1 and TRBJ2-2, reads KAGVTQTPRYLIKTRGQQVTLSCSPISGHRSVSWYQQTPGQGLQFLFEYFSETQRNKGNFPGRFSGRQFSNSRSEMNVSTLELGDSALYLCASSSDTSSNTGELFFGEGSRLTVL.

CDR3 region: CASSLGTGGAGGELFF. Here the CDR3 DNA reads TGCGCCAGCAGCTTAGGGACAGGGGGCGCAGGCGGGGAGCTGTTTTTT. This chain connects TRBV5-1 to TRBJ2-2, with 12 bases matching TRBD1. J lost 7 bases, V lost 2 bases, and 6 bases had no gene match. This CDR3 has 16 residues. CDR1 is SGHRS and CDR2 is YFSETQ in the germline V gene.

The V gene is TRBV27, the J gene TRBJ1-5; TRBD1 aligns across 7 bases. CDR1 and CDR2 (germline): MNHEY, SMNVEV (reference sequence). Unmatched junction bases numbered 7, after V lost 1 base and J lost 4 bases. The CDR3 spans 16 residues. CDR3 loop: CASSLYRTGENQPQHF. The CDR3 DNA is TGTGCCAGCAGTTTATACAGGACAGGAGAAAATCAGCCCCAGCATTTT.

The V call is TRBV18, the J call TRBJ2-5, with D maybe TRBD1 (6 bases). V lost 5 bases and J 3 bases, leaving 16 bases between the germline ends. Germline V gene lookup returns CDR1 KGHSH and CDR2 LQKENI. The CDR3 length is 15 residues. CDR3 region: CASSSRQERKETQYF. CDR3 nucleotides: TGTGCCAGCTCATCCCGACAGGAGAGAAAAGAGACCCAGTACTTC.

V is TRBV10-3 and J is TRBJ2-1, with D tentatively TRBD2 (7 bases). V was trimmed by 6 bases and J by 2 bases, leaving 14 bases between them. CDR1 and CDR2 (germline): ENHRY, SYGVKD. The CDR3 has 15 residues. The CDR3 bases are TGTGCCATCAGCGGCGGGGGCGGCGCCTACAATGAGCAGTTCTTC. Amino acids: CAISGGGGAYNEQFF.

The rearrangement joins TRBV5-6 to TRBJ2-7; 8 positions match TRBD1. Germline loops: CDR1 SGHDT, CDR2 YYEEEE. The CDR3 runs to 14 residues. Trimming removed 4 bases from V and 1 base from J; junction bases left unmatched: 4. CDR3 DNA: TGTGCCAGCAGCGAGGGACAGGTTTCCTACGAGCAGTACTTC. Amino acid sequence: CASSEGQVSYEQYF.

The J gene is TRBJ2-7, the V gene TRBV6-6, with 11 nucleotides matching TRBD1. Trimming at V came to 2 bases and at J to 6 bases, leaving 6 bases not matched to a gene. The CDR3 is made up of 15 amino acids. Germline lookup yields CDR1 MNHNY and CDR2 SVGAGI (reference sequence). CDR3 amino acids: CASSYGTGGSLEQYF. The CDR3 bases are TGTGCCAGCAGTTACGGGACAGGGGGAAGTCTCGAGCAGTACTTC.

The V call is TRBV5-1, the J call TRBJ1-4; no firm D call. The CDR3 has 14 amino acids. V gave up 6 bases and J gave up 8 bases, with 17 bases separating them. Germline V gene lookup returns CDR1 SGHRS and CDR2 YFSETQ. CDR3 DNA sequence: TGCGCCAGCAAGATTCCAGAGGTGGGGGAAAAACTGTTTTTT. The encoded protein is CASKIPEVGEKLFF.

The V call is TRBV27, the J call TRBJ1-1; D possibly corresponds to TRBD1 (5 bases). This CDR3 is built from 14 residues. Germline CDR1 and CDR2: MNHEY and SMNVEV (reference sequence). Trimming took 9 bases from V and 3 from J, leaving 17 bases between them. The chain's CDR3 is CASAVEGLYTEAFF. The CDR3 region has the DNA TGTGCCAGTGCAGTGGAGGGGCTGTACACTGAAGCTTTCTTT.

This chain joins TRBV19 and TRBJ1-5; D not resolved. With 5 bases removed from V and 2 bases from J, the gap between germline ends came to 7 bases. Germline V gene lookup returns CDR1 LNHDA and CDR2 SQIVND (reference sequence). CDR3 size: 13 residues. The CDR3 sequence: CASSGLGNQPQHF. The CDR3 region has the DNA TGTGCCAGTAGTGGTTTAGGCAATCAGCCCCAGCATTTT. The variable domain in full, completed from reference TRBV19 and TRBJ1-5, reads DGGITQSPKYLFRKEGQNVTLSCEQNLNHDAMYWYRQDPGQGLRLIYYSQIVNDFQKGDIAEGYSVSREKKESFPLTVTSAQKNPTAFYLCASSGLGNQPQHFGDGTRLSIL.

The gene calls are TRBV20-1 and TRBJ2-5; D uncertain. Germline V CDR1 and CDR2: DFQATT, SNEGSKA (reference sequence). V lost 0 bases and J lost 5, with 4 bases in between. The CDR3 covers 11 residues. The CDR3 protein is CSAREGETQYF. CDR3 coding DNA: TGCAGTGCTAGAGAGGGGGAGACCCAGTACTTC.

The J gene is TRBJ1-2, the V gene TRBV4-2; 7 bases map to TRBD1. The CDR3 length is 15 residues. CDR1 LGHNA and CDR2 YNFKEQ come from the germline V gene. The trim removed 0 bases at V and 4 bases at J, leaving 5 bases unmatched. CDR3 in DNA: TGTGCCAGCAGCCAAGAAAAGGGGGCGGCCTATGGCTACACCTTC. It is translated as CASSQEKGAAYGYTF.

This clone showed up just once. V is TRBV5-1 and J is TRBJ2-1; possibly TRBD1 or TRBD2 for D (5 bases each). The V end was cut by 0 bases, the J end by 9 bases, with 16 bases between. CDR1 and CDR2 from the germline V gene are SGHRS and YFSETQ. The CDR3 is 15 amino acids. The CDR3 nucleotides are TGCGCCAGCAGCTTGGCCAAACTCGCTGGGGGTGAGCAGTTCTTC. As protein: CASSLAKLAGGEQFF.

The chain recombines TRBV11-2 with TRBJ1-2; TRBD1 is a possible D gene (6 bases). Trimming took 5 bases from V and 7 from J, leaving 17 bases between them. Germline CDR1 SGHAT, CDR2 FQNNGV. This CDR3 comprises 14 residues. For the CDR3, the DNA is TGTGCCAGCAGCCCCCAACCAGGGGTTGTTGGCTACACCTTC. Its protein product is CASSPQPGVVGYTF.

The rearrangement joins TRBV21-1 to TRBJ1-6; the DNA was not used to check the table's D call, TRBD1. TRBV21-1 is marked as a pseudogene. This CDR3 has 16 residues. The CDR3 DNA follows: TGTGCCAGCAACCGGAGGAGGTCAGGGGTGAATTCACCCCTCCACTTT. As protein: CASNRRRSGVNSPLHF.